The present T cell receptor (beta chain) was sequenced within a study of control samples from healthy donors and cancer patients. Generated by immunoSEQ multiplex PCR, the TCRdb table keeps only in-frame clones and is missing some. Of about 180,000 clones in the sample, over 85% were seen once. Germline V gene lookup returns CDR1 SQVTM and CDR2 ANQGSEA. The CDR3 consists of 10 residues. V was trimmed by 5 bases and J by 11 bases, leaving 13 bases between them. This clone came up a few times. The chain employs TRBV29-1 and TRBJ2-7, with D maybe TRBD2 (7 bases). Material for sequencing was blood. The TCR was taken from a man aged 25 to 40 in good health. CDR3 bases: TGCAGCGTTCTCGGGGAGGGGGAGTACTTC. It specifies CSVLGEGEYF.